This TCR beta chain was obtained from a study of beta chain features in type 1 diabetes. Notes on the study in general: There were fewer insertions and more deletions at the VDJ junctions of type 1 diabetes patients. Researchers cautioned that cDNA sequencing could over-represent cells with high TCR expression. Compared to healthy donors, patients appeared to have naive, central memory and Treg TCRB repertoires that were more alike.

Details on this clone: Its target is not known.

Investigators reverse transcribed all isolated RNA, so they sequenced expressed TCRB transcripts. The method was immunoSEQ multiplex PCR; TCRdb's version includes in-frame clones alone and lacks a portion of them. The sample yields just over 600,000 clones, roughly 16% seen once. The sequenced sample consisted of naive CD4+ T cells from blood. This clonotype was obtained from a man between 18 and 29 years old in good health.

The CDR3 protein is CASSIEVGSSYEQYF. The CDR3 DNA sequence: TGTGCCAGTAGTATCGAGGTGGGGAGCTCCTACGAGCAGTACTTC. The chain is built from TRBV19 and TRBJ2-7; weak D call: TRBD2 (5 bases). V was clipped by 3 bases and J by 0 bases, with 12 bases between them. This CDR3 spans 15 amino acids. Germline V CDR1 and CDR2: LNHDA, SQIVND (reference sequence).